This passage covers 9 T cell receptor beta chains from one sample sequenced in a study of CD8+CD57+ T cells in acquired aplastic anemia. The template used for profiling TCR beta VDJ and CDR3 was genomic DNA. TCRdb used MiXCR to reprocess the reads, holding one entry per CDR3 protein. This sample has about 190,000 distinct CDR3 sequences, with less than 70% found just once. Sequencing was performed on sorted CD4+, CD8+, or CD8+CD57+ T cells (not recorded which) from PBMCs. The receptors were gathered from a human donor in good health, serving as a control.

The chain employs TRBV2 and TRBJ2-2; TRBD1 might be the D (5 bases). The germline gives CDR1 SNHLY, CDR2 FYNNEI. The V end was cut by 4 bases, the J end by 7 bases, with 13 bases between. The CDR3 loop spans 14 amino acids. Here the CDR3 reads CASSVRSRDGELFF. DNA of the CDR3: TGTGCCAGCAGTGTTAGGTCCAGGGACGGGGAGCTGTTTTTT. Full variable domain (missing parts from reference TRBV2 and TRBJ2-2): EPEVTQTPSHQVTQMGQEVILRCVPISNHLYFYWYRQILGQKVEFLVSFYNNEISEKSEIFDDQFSVERPDGSNFTLKIRSTKLEDSAMYFCASSVRSRDGELFFGEGSRLTVL.

The genes are TRBV7-9 and TRBJ2-5; D gene unclear. The V end lost 1 base, the J end lost 5 bases, and 14 bases lay between the germline ends. CDR1 and CDR2 (germline): SEHNR, FQNEAQ (reference sequence). The length of the CDR3 is 15 residues. Here the CDR3 DNA reads TGTGCCAGCAGCTTAGGATTGTACGGACGGGAGACCCAGTACTTC. Translating gives CASSLGLYGRETQYF.

At least ten counts were recorded for this clonotype. The J gene is TRBJ1-4, the V gene TRBV5-1, with 7 nucleotides matching TRBD1. The germline CDR1 and CDR2 sequences are SGHRS and YFSETQ. The length of the CDR3 is 14 residues. With 3 bases clipped from V and 7 bases from J, the junction kept 6 bases outside the gene matches. DNA of the CDR3: TGCGCCAGCAGCTCCTTCCAGGGGGGTGAAAAACTGTTTTTT. This encodes CASSSFQGGEKLFF.

The V and J genes are TRBV7-8 and TRBJ2-1, with 7 bases fitting TRBD2. Germline trimming cut 6 bases from V and 2 bases from J; bases unmatched to any gene: 13. The CDR3 has 17 amino acids. From germline, CDR1 is SGHVS and CDR2 FQNEAQ. As DNA, the CDR3 is TGTGCCAGCAGGAACACCCCGGCTAGCGGTCCCTACAATGAGCAGTTCTTC. Protein: CASRNTPASGPYNEQFF.

This clonotype was seen repeatedly, ten times or more. The rearrangement joins TRBV28 to TRBJ1-2; no clear D. Trimming removed 1 base from V and 8 bases from J, with 5 bases in between. Germline values: CDR1 MDHEN, CDR2 SYDVKM. CDR3 length: 11 amino acids. CDR3 sequence: CASSLLRGYTF. The CDR3 DNA reads as TGTGCCAGCAGTTTATTGCGGGGCTACACCTTC.

The chain is built from TRBV7-9 and TRBJ2-7; 7 bases line up with TRBD1. J lost 7 bases, V lost 5 bases, and 8 bases had no gene match. The CDR3 length is 13 residues. Germline V gives CDR1 SEHNR, CDR2 FQNEAQ (reference sequence). The CDR3 nucleotides are TGTGCCAGCAGCCCCCCGACAGGGAGAGAGCAGTACTTC. It is translated as CASSPPTGREQYF.

The rearrangement uses TRBV15 and TRBJ1-2, with 9 bases aligning to TRBD1. V was clipped by 1 base and J by 3 bases; unmatched bases: 9. The germline V gene has CDR1 LNHNV and CDR2 YYDKDF (reference sequence). CDR3 length: 17 residues. The DNA for the CDR3 is TGTGCCACCAGCAGAGGCCTGGTTCGGGACAGGGACTATGGCTACACCTTC. This encodes CATSRGLVRDRDYGYTF. The whole variable domain, remainder taken from reference TRBV15 and TRBJ1-2, is DAMVIQNPRYQVTQFGKPVTLSCSQTLNHNVMYWYQQKSSQAPKLLFHYYDKDFNNEADTPDNFQSRRPNTSFCFLDIRSPGLGDTAMYLCATSRGLVRDRDYGYTFGSGTRLTVV.

This clonotype was seen repeatedly, ten times or more. The CDR3 DNA is TGTGCCAGCAGGACCGGGACAGGGGACTCACCCCTCCACTTT. Residues: CASRTGTGDSPLHF. The J gene is TRBJ1-6, the V gene TRBV12-3 or TRBV12-4; TRBD1 aligns across 10 bases. V shed 6 bases and J 10 bases; nucleotides not matched to a gene: 6. The CDR3 consists of 14 residues.

The genes are TRBV20-1 and TRBJ1-6, with D perhaps matching TRBD1 (6 bases). There are 18 residues in the CDR3. Between the trimmed V and J ends, which lost 1 base and 1 base, there was a span of 17 bases. From germline, CDR1 is DFQATT and CDR2 SNEGSKA (reference sequence). The CDR3: CSARVQGQVVSYNSPLHF. The CDR3 DNA is TGCAGTGCTAGAGTTCAGGGGCAGGTAGTTTCCTATAATTCACCCCTCCACTTT.